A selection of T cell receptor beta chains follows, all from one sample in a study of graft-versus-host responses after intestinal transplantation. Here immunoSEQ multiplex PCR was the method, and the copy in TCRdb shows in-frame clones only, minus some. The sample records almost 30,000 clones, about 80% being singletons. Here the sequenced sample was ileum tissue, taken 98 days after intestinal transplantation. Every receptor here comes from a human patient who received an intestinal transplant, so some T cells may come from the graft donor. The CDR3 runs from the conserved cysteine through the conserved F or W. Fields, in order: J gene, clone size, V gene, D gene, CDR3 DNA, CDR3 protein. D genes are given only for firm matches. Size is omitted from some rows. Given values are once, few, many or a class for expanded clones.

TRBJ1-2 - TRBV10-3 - TGTGCCATCAGTGAGCCAGAGGAACCTTCCTATGGCTACACCTTC CAISEPEEPSYGYTF
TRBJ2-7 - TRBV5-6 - TGTGCCAGCAGCTTGGCTAGTACCTACGAGCAGTACTTC CASSLASTYEQYF
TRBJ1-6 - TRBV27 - TGTGCCAGCAGTCAAGGAACCTTAAATTCACCCCTCCACTTT CASSQGTLNSPLHF
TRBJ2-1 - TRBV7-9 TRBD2 TGTGCCAGCAGCAGACTAGCGAGTTCCTACAATGAGCAGTTCTTC CASSRLASSYNEQFF
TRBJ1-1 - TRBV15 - TGTGCCACCAGCACGTCCAGGGTCTACCCTGAAGCTTTCTTT CATSTSRVYPEAFF
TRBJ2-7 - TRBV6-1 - TGTGCCAGCAGGTACCGGGACAACCTCTACGAGCAGTACTTC CASRYRDNLYEQYF
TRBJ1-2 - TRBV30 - TGTGCCTGGAGCCTGGTAGGAAACTATGGCTACACCTTC CAWSLVGNYGYTF
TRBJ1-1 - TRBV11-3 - TGTGCCAGCATCTCCCGGGGAGACACTGAAGCTTTCTTT CASISRGDTEAFF
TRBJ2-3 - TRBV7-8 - TGTGCCAGCAGCCTCCTACGGCTGCGTGCACACGATACGCAGTATTTT CASSLLRLRAHDTQYF
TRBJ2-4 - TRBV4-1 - TGCGCCAGCAGCCTGATGAACCTGGGGGGAAACATTCAGTACTTC CASSLMNLGGNIQYF
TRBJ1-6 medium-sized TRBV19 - TGTGCCAGTAGTATCGGGACCGGTATGGGATTGGTGTCCCTCCACTTT CASSIGTGMGLVSLHF
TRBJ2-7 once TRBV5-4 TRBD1 TGTGCCAGCAGCTTTGGTTCAGGGGGCTTCGACGAGCAGTACTTC CASSFGSGGFDEQYF
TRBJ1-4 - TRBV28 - TGTGCCAGCAGTACCTCCGGGGGCGGAAAACTGTTTTTT CASSTSGGGKLFF
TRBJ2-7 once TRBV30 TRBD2 TGTGCCTGGGGGCGGGAGGGGGCGAGAGAGCAGTACTTC CAWGREGAREQYF
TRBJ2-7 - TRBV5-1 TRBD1 TGCGCCAGCAGCTTGTTGGGGACAGCCTCCTACGAGCAGTACTTC CASSLLGTASYEQYF
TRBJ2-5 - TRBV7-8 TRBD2 TGTGCCAGCAGCGTCGGACTAGCGGGGAGGCAAGAGACCCAGTACTTC CASSVGLAGRQETQYF
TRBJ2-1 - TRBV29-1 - TGCAGCGTTGATGGGGTCAGGGGAGACAATGAGCAGTTCTTC CSVDGVRGDNEQFF
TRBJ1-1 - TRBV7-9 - TGTGCCAGCAGCTTAACCACCCTCGTATTT CASSLTTLVF
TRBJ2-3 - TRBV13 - TGTGCCAGCAATCAGGGGGGCCGGGGCACAGATACGCAGTATTTT CASNQGGRGTDTQYF
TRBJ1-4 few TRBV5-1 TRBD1 TGCGCCAGCAGCGTCGGACAGGGGGAGAGAAGTGAAAAACTGTTTTTT CASSVGQGERSEKLFF
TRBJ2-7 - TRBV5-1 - TGCGCCAGCAGCTTGGGGGCCTTATACGAGCAGTACTTC CASSLGALYEQYF
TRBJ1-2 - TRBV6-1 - TGTGCCAGCCAAAGGGACGCCGACTATGGCTACACCTTC CASQRDADYGYTF
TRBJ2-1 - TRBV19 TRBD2 TGTGCCAGTAGTATAGCTAGCGGGGGGTCCTACAATGAGCAGTTCTTC CASSIASGGSYNEQFF
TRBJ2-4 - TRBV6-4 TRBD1 TGTGCCAGGCCGGGACAGGGGAACGTCGTAGCCAAAAACATTCAGTACTTC CARPGQGNVVAKNIQYF
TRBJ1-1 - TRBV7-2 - TGTGCCAGCAGCTTATTGTTGCGGGGTGAAGCTTTCTTT CASSLLLRGEAFF
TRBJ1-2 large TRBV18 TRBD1 TGTGCCAGCTCACTAGACTCCGGGACAGACTTCTATGGCTACACCTTC CASSLDSGTDFYGYTF
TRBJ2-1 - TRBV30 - TGTGCCTGGGGCCAATACAATGAGCAGTTCTTC CAWGQYNEQFF
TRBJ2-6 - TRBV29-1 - TGCAGCGTTGACGATCCGGGGTCTGGGGCCAACGTCCTGACTTTC CSVDDPGSGANVLTF
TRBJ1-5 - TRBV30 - TGTGCCTGGAGTAGGCAGGCAATTCAGCCCCAGCATTTT CAWSRQAIQPQHF
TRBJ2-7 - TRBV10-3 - TGTGCCATCAGTGATGTAGCGGAATACTACGAGCAGTACTTC CAISDVAEYYEQYF
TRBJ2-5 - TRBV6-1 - TGTGCCAGCAGCTACCTCGAGGGCCTCCAAGAGACCCAGTACTTC CASSYLEGLQETQYF
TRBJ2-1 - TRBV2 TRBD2 TGTGCCAGCCGTGAACGGGGGGGGGACTACAATGAGCAGTTCTTC CASRERGGDYNEQFF
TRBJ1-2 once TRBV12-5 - TGTGCTAGTGGTTTGACTACGACAGACCTTAACTATGGCTACACCTTC CASGLTTTDLNYGYTF
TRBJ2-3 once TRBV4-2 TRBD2 TGTGCCAGCAGCCAGTCAACCACTAGCGGGGGGGCAAATACGCAGTATTTT CASSQSTTSGGANTQYF
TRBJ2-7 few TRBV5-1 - TGCGCCAGCAGCAGGACTTGGTGGGACGAGCAGTACTTC CASSRTWWDEQYF
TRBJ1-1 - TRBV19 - TGTGCCAGTACTGACGGTTACACTGAAGCTTTCTTT CASTDGYTEAFF
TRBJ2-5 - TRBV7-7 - TGTGCCAGCAGCTTAGAGGTCGGGGTTCGGGAGACCCAGTACTTC CASSLEVGVRETQYF
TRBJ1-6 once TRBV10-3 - TGTGCCATCAGTGAGAAGTGGAGCTCCTATAATTCACCCCTCCACTTT CAISEKWSSYNSPLHF
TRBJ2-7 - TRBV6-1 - TGTGCCAGCAGTTATCGGGGGGAGCAGTACTTC CASSYRGEQYF
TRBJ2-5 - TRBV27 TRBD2 TGTGCCAGCAGTCTCCTAGCGGGGGGGCCTAATTCAGAGACCCAGTACTTC CASSLLAGGPNSETQYF
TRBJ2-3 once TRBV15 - TGTGCCACCATGGCGGGGGCCATCACAGATACGCAGTATTTT CATMAGAITDTQYF
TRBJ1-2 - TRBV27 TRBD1 TGTGCCAGCAGTCCAGGGGGCGGAGGGAACTATGGCTACACCTTC CASSPGGGGNYGYTF
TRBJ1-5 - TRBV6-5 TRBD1 TGTGCCAGCATAGGACAGGGGAGAAATCAGCCCCAGCATTTT CASIGQGRNQPQHF
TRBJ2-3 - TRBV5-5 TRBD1 TGTGCCAGCAATCCAAACCCCAGACAGGGAGATACGCAGTATTTT CASNPNPRQGDTQYF
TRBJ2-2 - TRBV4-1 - TGCGCCAGCAGCCGCGGGACAGTTCCAGACGGGGAGCTGTTTTTT CASSRGTVPDGELFF
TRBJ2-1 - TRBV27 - TGTGCCAGCAGTTCTCCCGGCCCTTACAATGAGCAGTTCTTC CASSSPGPYNEQFF
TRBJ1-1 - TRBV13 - TGTGCCAGCAGCTTGGCGGGAGGGCAGGGCTATGAAGCTTTCTTT CASSLAGGQGYEAFF
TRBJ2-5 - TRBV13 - TGTGCCAGCAGCTTAGGTTACGGAGAGACCCAGTACTTC CASSLGYGETQYF
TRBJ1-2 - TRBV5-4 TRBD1 TGTGCCAGCAGCTCTGACAGGGTTGACGGCTACACCTTC CASSSDRVDGYTF
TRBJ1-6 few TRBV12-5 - TGTGCTAGTGGATCCGATACTCGCAGGTTCCCACTCCACTTT CASGSDTRRFPLHF
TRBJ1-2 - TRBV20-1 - TGCAGTGCCCCCTCCTATGGCTACACCTTC CSAPSYGYTF
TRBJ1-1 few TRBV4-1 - TGCGCCAGCAGCCATCTCGTGAAGGAGGGCGCGGCTGAAGCTTTCTTT CASSHLVKEGAAEAFF
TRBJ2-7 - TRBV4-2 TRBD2 TGTGCCAGCAGCCAAGCCCTACCCGGGGGGTCTATCTCCTACGAGCAGTACTTC CASSQALPGGSISYEQYF
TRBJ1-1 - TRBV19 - TGTGCCAGTAGTATACGGATACAGGGTAGGGACACTGAAGCTTTCTTT CASSIRIQGRDTEAFF
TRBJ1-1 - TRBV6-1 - TGTGCCAGCAGCTACCCCCGGCGGGCTTTCTTT CASSYPRRAFF
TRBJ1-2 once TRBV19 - TGTGCCAGTAGTCGTCGAATTGCCTTGAACTATGGCTACACCTTC CASSRRIALNYGYTF
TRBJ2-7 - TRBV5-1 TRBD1 TGCGCCAGCAGCTTGGGACAGGGGCACTACGAGCAGTACTTC CASSLGQGHYEQYF
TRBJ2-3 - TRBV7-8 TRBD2 TGTGCCAGCAGCATTAGCGGGGGGCTTAGCACAGATACGCAGTATTTT CASSISGGLSTDTQYF
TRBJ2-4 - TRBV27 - TGTGCCAGCAGTTTATCAGGGGTGCCAAACATTCAGTACTTC CASSLSGVPNIQYF